This T cell receptor beta chain was obtained from a study of breast tumors, draining lymph nodes, adjacent tissues. Per the germline V gene, CDR1 is MRHNA and CDR2 is SNTAGT. Trimming took 6 bases from V and 11 from J, leaving 22 bases between them. CDR3 size: 14 residues. Study observations and caveats: The lymph node origin of tumor T cells was framed as consistent with a hypothesis, not demonstrated. Data fit most tumor T cells coming from lymph node, expanding in tumor. Tumor TCR diversity was below lymph nodes but above nontumor tissue. Tumor and nontumor repertoires were significantly more similar in luminal-like than in basal-like breast cancer.

TCRdb recomputed calls from the multiplex PCR reads with MiXCR, one row per CDR3 protein. The sample holds approximately 89,000 distinct CDR3 sequences, approximately 30% seen once. On this clonotype: Its antigen is unknown.

The lymph nodes were axillary draining lymph nodes from breast cancer patients. This chain joins TRBV6-4 and TRBJ1-2; perhaps TRBD1 as D (5 bases). Sequenced material: axillary lymph node tissue. The sequence came from a female donor with breast cancer. Some clones in this sample may be carry-over from other donors' samples. The CDR3 protein is CASSAGTAGSAYTF. The CDR3 DNA reads TGTGCCAGCAGCGCCGGGACGGCGGGATCAGCGTACACCTTC.